This T cell receptor beta chain appears in the sequencing data of a study of tumor-infiltrating lymphocytes in primary liver carcinoma. From unsorted bulk tissue weighing roughly 19-34 mg, DNA and RNA were co-extracted. V trimming: 4 bases; J trimming: 2 bases; junction bases outside the gene matches: 7. Per germline, CDR1 SEHNR and CDR2 FQNEAQ (reference sequence). The CDR3 consists of 16 residues. Whole-study findings and limits: Between tumor regions, pairs overlapped more than tumor-adjacent and tumor-blood pairs did.

A word on this clonotype: What it binds is not known.

The researchers produced TCR beta cDNA from 500 to 550 ng total RNA with a constant-region primer. Construction of TCR beta libraries relied on three successive nested multiplex PCR rounds employing slightly modified ARM-PCR. The first two PCR rounds used TRBV1-TRBV30 primers with a Cbeta primer, roughly 10 cycles each. One entry per CDR3 protein, called by TCRdb with MiXCR from the multiplex PCR reads. The sample carries around 54,000 distinct CDR3 sequences, around three quarters recorded once. The material sequenced was liver tumor tissue from sampling region 2. Subset here: tumor region T2, inferior pole. The chain carries TRBV7-9 and TRBJ2-5; 10 bases agree with TRBD1. The TCR originated in a man between 40 and 49 years old with primary liver carcinoma and hepatitis B virus infection. The CDR3 DNA follows: TGTGCCAGCAGCTCACGGGACAGGGGTGCGCAAGAGACCCAGTACTTC. Amino acid sequence: CASSSRDRGAQETQYF.